This TCR beta chain was obtained from a study of blood T cell repertoires in COVID-19. The CDR3 has 17 residues. The V gene lost 3 bases and the J gene lost 4 bases, with 19 bases spanning the gap. Germline V CDR1 and CDR2: KGHDR, SFDVKD. Some clones are missing from TCRdb's copy, which holds only in-frame ones; the method was immunoSEQ multiplex PCR. The sample records 200,000 to 250,000 clones, approximately 80% being singletons. The chain employs TRBV24-1 and TRBJ2-3; D may be TRBD2 (7 bases). The receptor was derived from a woman in her fifties or sixties with acute or convalescent COVID-19. The sequenced sample was peripheral blood. CDR3 bases: TGTGCCACCAGTGATGGGGGGGGGCGCTTAATCTCAGATACGCAGTATTTT. It is translated as CATSDGGGRLISDTQYF.